The source of this T cell receptor beta chain is a study of T cell responses to AZD1222 COVID-19 vaccine. Study-wide points: Once two AZD1222 doses were given, Spike-specific TCR breadth and depth went up. The donors showed a predominance of white British ancestry and of females, with possible underestimation of clonal diversity. Repertoire samples came only from after the peak T cell response. Of the AZD1222 recipients, only five to seven were seropositive at baseline.

Losses at the gene ends were 4 bases for V and 7 bases for J; bases not matched to a gene: 15. In germline, CDR1 is MNHEY, CDR2 SMNVEV (reference sequence). The CDR3 loop spans 17 amino acids. Sequencing was performed with immunoSEQ multiplex PCR; in TCRdb, only in-frame clones are kept and a portion is missing. Of about 130,000 clones in the sample, 80% to 90% were seen once. Comments on this clone: What it binds is not known.

The sequences come from peripheral blood, collected on day 0 of AZD1222 vaccination. The source is an adult in good health. The chain combines TRBV27 with TRBJ1-4, with 7 bases lining up with TRBD1. The DNA for the CDR3 is TGTGCCAGCAGTTCCCCCGCGACGGACAGGCCTGGTGAAAAACTGTTTTTT. Translated, it gives CASSSPATDRPGEKLFF.